Listed here are 26 T cell receptor beta chains from one sample, sequenced in a study of response to subunit inactivated influenza vaccine. TCRdb fed the RT-PCR reads into MiXCR, producing one record per CDR3 protein. Among about 700,000 distinct CDR3 sequences listed, roughly 14% were seen once. The material was PBMCs from blood, obtained 14 to 15 days before vaccination. These TCRs come from a man between 45 and 60 years old who received an inactivated influenza vaccine.

This clonotype was counted only a few times. This rearrangement joins TRBV4-2 to TRBJ1-1, with TRBD1 identical over 7 bases. This CDR3 spans 15 amino acids. Germline assignment: CDR1 LGHNA and CDR2 YNFKEQ. V dropped 2 bases and J dropped 5; count of bases not matched to a gene: 8. The CDR3 DNA follows: TGTGCCAGCAGCCAATACAACAGGGGAGGGACTGAAGCTTTCTTT. It translates to CASSQYNRGGTEAFF.

The V call is TRBV6-2 or TRBV6-3, the J call TRBJ2-7, with 8 positions matching TRBD1. This CDR3 contains 15 residues. Germline CDR1 is MNHEY and CDR2 is SVGEGT. V lost 7 bases and J lost 1; bases outside the gene matches: 9. CDR3 nucleotide sequence: TGTGCCAGCAATCCGGACAGGGTTACGTCCTACGAGCAGTACTTC. Protein: CASNPDRVTSYEQYF.

This clonotype has at least ten counts. The genes are TRBV29-1 and TRBJ2-7, with 9 bases matching TRBD1. Germline assignment: CDR1 SQVTM and CDR2 ANQGSEA. After removal of 5 bases from V and 3 bases from J, the junction contained 5 bases not matched to a gene. CDR3 length: 13 residues. Here the CDR3 reads CSVSPDRGYEQYF. CDR3 DNA sequence: TGCAGCGTTTCGCCGGACAGGGGCTACGAGCAGTACTTC.

The chain carries TRBV28 and TRBJ2-1; D perhaps matches TRBD1 (5 bases). The V end lost 11 bases, the J end lost 4 bases, and 15 bases lay between the germline ends. Germline loops: CDR1 MDHEN, CDR2 SYDVKM. CDR3 length: 13 amino acids. CDR3 coding DNA: TGTGCCGTAGGGGTGGCGAATTACAATGAGCAGTTCTTC. This encodes CAVGVANYNEQFF.

V is TRBV6-2 or TRBV6-3 and J is TRBJ2-1; 7 nucleotides align to TRBD1. Germline V lookup: CDR1 MNHEY, CDR2 SVGEGT. The CDR3 loop spans 14 amino acids. The trim removed 7 bases at V and 3 bases at J, leaving 6 bases unmatched. Here the CDR3 DNA reads TGTGCCAGCATTGACAGGGCGGTCTACAATGAGCAGTTCTTC. It translates to CASIDRAVYNEQFF.

V usage is TRBV29-1 and J usage is TRBJ2-5; perhaps TRBD2 as D (7 bases). Trimming shortened V by 6 bases and J by 4 bases, and 15 bases separated the two germline ends. CDR1 and CDR2 (germline): SQVTM, ANQGSEA. The CDR3 totals 13 residues. CDR3 sequence: CSVEGGRGETQYF. As DNA, the CDR3 is TGCAGCGTGGAGGGGGGGCGCGGAGAGACCCAGTACTTC.

There are a few counts of this clonotype. This rearrangement joins TRBV20-1 to TRBJ1-5; the D is unclear. CDR3 length: 14 residues. The V gene's germline CDR1 is DFQATT and CDR2 SNEGSKA (reference sequence). Trimming removed 3 bases at V and 6 bases at J, with 15 bases between. CDR3 bases: TGCAGTGCTAGCCTACGTGTTAGTAGTCAGCCCCAGCATTTT. Residues: CSASLRVSSQPQHF.

This clonotype was picked up many times. The rearrangement joins TRBV4-3 to TRBJ1-2, with unresolved D. Trimming took off 0 bases at V and 4 bases at J, with 9 bases between the two ends. Germline assignment: CDR1 LGHNA and CDR2 YSLEER. CDR3 length: 14 amino acids. The CDR3 bases are TGCGCCAGCAGCCAAGATCCAGGTGGCTATGGCTACACCTTC. This codes for CASSQDPGGYGYTF.

This clonotype was seen more than once but under ten times. The chain couples TRBV4-2 to TRBJ1-1; no clear D gene. Trimming pared 0 bases from V and 6 bases from J, leaving 8 bases between. The CDR3 totals 13 residues. CDR1 LGHNA and CDR2 YNFKEQ come from the germline V gene. The CDR3 sequence is CASSQEGFAEAFF. The DNA of the CDR3 is TGTGCCAGCAGCCAAGAAGGGTTCGCTGAAGCTTTCTTT.

A few counts support this clonotype. The J gene is TRBJ2-3, the V gene TRBV20-1, with 11 bases aligning to TRBD2. The CDR3 runs to 16 residues. V lost 7 bases, J lost 2 bases, and 11 bases stayed unmatched. Germline loops: CDR1 DFQATT, CDR2 SNEGSKA (reference sequence). CDR3 loop: CSVPARTSGFTDTQYF. For the CDR3, the DNA is TGCAGTGTCCCCGCCCGGACTAGCGGGTTCACAGATACGCAGTATTTT.

The rearrangement uses TRBV3-1 and TRBJ2-7; 8 bases align to TRBD2. Germline V gene lookup returns CDR1 LGHDT and CDR2 YNNKEL (reference sequence). The CDR3 is 16 amino acids. J gave up 5 bases and V 3 bases, and 12 bases lay outside the gene matches. The CDR3 reads CASSQGSGLGFHEQYF. The CDR3, as DNA: TGTGCCAGCAGCCAGGGATCGGGACTAGGTTTCCACGAGCAGTACTTC.

V is TRBV6-2 or TRBV6-3 and J is TRBJ2-1; 13 nucleotides agree with TRBD2. The V gene end was trimmed by 7 bases and the J gene end by 7 bases; junction bases not matched to a gene: 4. CDR3 size: 14 residues. The germline V gene encodes CDR1 MNHEY and CDR2 SVGEGT. This chain's CDR3 is CASTGTSGENEQFF. The CDR3 coding sequence is TGTGCCAGCACAGGGACTAGCGGGGAAAATGAGCAGTTCTTC.

The sample holds many counts of this clonotype. The chain recombines TRBV6-2 or TRBV6-3 with TRBJ1-2, with D maybe TRBD1 (5 bases). The CDR3 has 13 amino acids. Germline CDR1 reads MNHEY; CDR2 reads SVGEGT. Trimming removed 6 bases at V and 7 bases at J, with 15 bases between. CDR3 coding DNA: TGTGCCAGCAGGGAAAAGGGACTCGGTGGCTACACCTTC. The encoded protein is CASREKGLGGYTF.

V usage is TRBV13 and J usage is TRBJ2-2, with 9 bases lining up with TRBD2. With V trimmed by 8 bases and J by 5 bases, 12 bases remained unmatched. This CDR3 spans 16 amino acids. Germline V gene sequence: CDR1 PRHDT, CDR2 FYEKMQ (reference sequence). The CDR3 spells CASGPWPSGITGELFF. As DNA, the CDR3 is TGTGCCAGCGGCCCCTGGCCTAGCGGGATTACCGGGGAGCTGTTTTTT.

This clonotype was counted a few times. The chain couples TRBV7-9 to TRBJ2-1; either TRBD1 or TRBD2 may supply D (6 bases each). Trimming removed 6 bases at V and 9 bases at J, with 12 bases between. This CDR3 contains 12 residues. The germline V gene encodes CDR1 SEHNR and CDR2 FQNEAQ (reference sequence). The CDR3 DNA reads as TGTGCCAGCAGACCGGAGGGGGGTGAGCAGTTCTTC. This translates into CASRPEGGEQFF.

This clonotype was detected only a few times. This sequence joins TRBV28 and TRBJ1-1; D is unresolved. The CDR3 spans 13 residues. Germline V gene data show CDR1 as MDHEN and CDR2 as SYDVKM. V dropped 9 bases and J dropped 0 bases, with 11 bases sitting between them. CDR3 residues: CASGSSMNTEAFF. Here the CDR3 DNA reads TGTGCCAGTGGGAGCAGTATGAACACTGAAGCTTTCTTT.

The gene calls are TRBV12-3 or TRBV12-4 and TRBJ2-7; no firm D call. V was cut by 5 bases and J by 1 base, with 15 bases left in between. The length of the CDR3 is 15 residues. CDR3: CASSGTFTRSYEQYF. Here the CDR3 DNA reads TGTGCCAGCAGTGGAACCTTCACACGATCCTACGAGCAGTACTTC.

The J gene is TRBJ1-1, the V gene TRBV6-5; no definite D call. Between the trimmed V and J ends, which lost 0 bases and 1 base, there was a span of 9 bases. Per the germline V gene, CDR1 is MNHEY and CDR2 is SVGAGI. This CDR3 is built from 15 residues. The CDR3 spells CASSYSAASNTEAFF. The CDR3 region has the DNA TGTGCCAGCAGTTACTCGGCAGCTTCGAACACTGAAGCTTTCTTT.

This clonotype appeared a few times. V gene TRBV9 combines with J gene TRBJ2-5; 10 positions agree with TRBD2. V dropped 4 bases and J dropped 1; count of bases not matched to a gene: 4. This CDR3 is built from 15 residues. CDR1 is SGDLS and CDR2 is YYNGEE in the germline V gene. For the CDR3, the DNA is TGTGCCAGCAGCAAAAGACTAGCGGGCCAAGAGACCCAGTACTTC. Translation: CASSKRLAGQETQYF.

J is TRBJ1-2 and V is TRBV11-2; 9 positions agree with TRBD1. The CDR3 sequence is 15 residues long. Germline-derived CDR1 and CDR2 are SGHAT and FQNNGV. Trimming at V came to 4 bases and at J to 7 bases, leaving 10 bases not matched to a gene. CDR3 sequence (DNA): TGTGCCAGCAGCTCGGGACAGGGAAAAGGACTTGGCTACACCTTC. Amino acid sequence: CASSSGQGKGLGYTF.

Turning to this clonotype: This sequence may be a read error, since a much larger clone differs from it by one base. The chain has TRBV6-2 or TRBV6-3 and TRBJ2-3, with D perhaps matching TRBD2 (6 bases). Germline values: CDR1 MNHEY, CDR2 SVGEGT. The CDR3 length is 16 residues. The CDR3 DNA reads TGTGCCAACAGTGACGACTCGGGAGTTGGCACAGATACGCAGTATTTT. Its protein is CANSDDSGVGTDTQYF.

The rearrangement joins TRBV5-1 to TRBJ2-7; TRBD1 aligns across 7 bases. The CDR3 length is 14 residues. Unmatched junction bases numbered 9, after V lost 7 bases and J lost 2 bases. Per germline, CDR1 SGHRS and CDR2 YFSETQ. The CDR3 nucleotides are TGCGCCAGCCACCGGGACAGCATGACCTACGAGCAGTACTTC. Amino acids: CASHRDSMTYEQYF.

The genes are TRBV5-6 and TRBJ2-1; TRBD2 agrees at 14 bases. Germline lookup yields CDR1 SGHDT and CDR2 YYEEEE. This CDR3 contains 16 residues. Unmatched junction bases numbered 4, after V lost 0 bases and J lost 8 bases. The CDR3 region has the DNA TGTGCCAGCAGCTTGGGACTAGCGGGGGGGCTCTATGAGCAGTTCTTC. Translated, it gives CASSLGLAGGLYEQFF.

V gene TRBV7-9 combines with J gene TRBJ2-1; TRBD1 agrees at 10 bases. Germline V gene data show CDR1 as SEHNR and CDR2 as FQNEAQ (reference sequence). The CDR3 extends over 16 amino acids. V trimming: 2 bases; J trimming: 7 bases; junction bases outside the gene matches: 8. DNA for the CDR3: TGTGCCAGCAGCTTACCCCTACCGGGACAGGGGAATGAGCAGTTCTTC. Its translation: CASSLPLPGQGNEQFF.

This sequence joins TRBV12-3 or TRBV12-4 and TRBJ2-2; tentative D call: TRBD1 (6 bases). The CDR3 runs 16 residues. V lost 3 bases and J 5 bases, leaving 16 bases between the germline ends. This chain's CDR3 is CASSFYRDIGTGELFF. The DNA for the CDR3 is TGTGCCAGCAGTTTCTACCGGGACATAGGAACCGGGGAGCTGTTTTTT.

A few counts support this clonotype. The J gene is TRBJ1-1, the V gene TRBV5-1; tentative D call: TRBD1 (5 bases). This CDR3 comprises 13 residues. The V gene's germline CDR1 is SGHRS and CDR2 YFSETQ. V lost 6 bases and J lost 3, with 12 bases in between. This chain's CDR3 is CASTPLGDTEAFF. CDR3 nucleotide sequence: TGCGCCAGCACCCCTCTGGGGGACACTGAAGCTTTCTTT. Looking up the rest from reference TRBV5-1 and TRBJ1-1 gives the full variable domain: KAGVTQTPRYLIKTRGQQVTLSCSPISGHRSVSWYQQTPGQGLQFLFEYFSETQRNKGNFPGRFSGRQFSNSRSEMNVSTLELGDSALYLCASTPLGDTEAFFGQGTRLTVV.